These T cell receptor beta chains were read from a single sample in a study of T cell changes during pregnancy in multiple sclerosis. Only in-frame clones appear in the TCRdb table, and some are missing; sequencing was by immunoSEQ multiplex PCR. The data show just over 50,000 clones, approximately 90% seen once. The material sequenced was CD4+ T cells from peripheral blood mononuclear cells, taken after pregnancy. These receptors came from a female donor with multiple sclerosis, enrolled in a pregnancy study. The CDR3 runs from the conserved cysteine through the conserved F or W. D genes are given only for firm matches. Expanded clones get a size class; other rows say once, few or many, or leave the size out.

>TRBV29-1|TRBJ2-2|.|.
CSVADTGELFF
TGCAGCGTCGCGGACACCGGGGAGCTGTTTTTT
>TRBV6-6|TRBJ2-3|TRBD2|.
CASSYAAGGPDTQYF
TGTGCCAGCAGTTATGCAGCGGGAGGGCCCGATACGCAGTATTTT
>TRBV7-9|TRBJ2-1|.|once
CASSLLYEQFF
TGTGCCAGCAGCTTATTATATGAGCAGTTCTTC
>TRBV4-3|TRBJ2-7|TRBD2|.
CASSQGLRTSGNEQYF
TGCGCCAGCAGCCAAGGTTTGAGGACTAGCGGGAACGAGCAGTACTTC
>TRBV10-3|TRBJ2-1|TRBD2|.
CAISESQLATYNEQFF
TGTGCCATCAGTGAGTCTCAACTAGCGACGTACAATGAGCAGTTCTTC
>TRBV7-2|TRBJ2-2|TRBD2|.
CASSRTGTSGTNTGELFF
TGTGCCAGCAGCCGGACCGGGACTAGCGGTACGAACACCGGGGAGCTGTTTTTT
>TRBV28|TRBJ1-4|TRBD1|.
CASSLSGTGSEKLFF
TGTGCCAGCAGTCTTTCCGGGACAGGGAGTGAAAAACTGTTTTTT
>TRBV11-3|TRBJ2-1|.|once
CASSRTGTYSYNEQFF
TGTGCCAGCAGCCGGACCGGGACTTATTCCTACAATGAGCAGTTCTTC
>TRBV27|TRBJ2-3|.|.
CASSPDILYTDTQYF
TGTGCCAGCAGCCCGGACATTTTGTACACAGATACGCAGTATTTT
>TRBV7-2|TRBJ2-5|TRBD1|.
CASRVTGAQETQYF
TGTGCCAGCAGAGTGACAGGGGCCCAAGAGACCCAGTACTTC
>TRBV7-2|TRBJ2-7|TRBD1|.
CASSLGQGPPTEQYF
TGTGCCAGCAGCTTAGGACAGGGACCCCCTACCGAGCAGTACTTC
>TRBV11-3|TRBJ2-1|TRBD2|medium-sized
CASSLGAGGGNEQFF
TGTGCCAGCAGCTTAGGAGCGGGAGGGGGCAATGAGCAGTTCTTC
>TRBV7-9|TRBJ2-5|TRBD2|.
CASSSDWGGRQYF
TGTGCCAGCAGTTCGGACTGGGGGGGAAGGCAGTACTTC
>TRBV11-2|TRBJ2-1|TRBD2|.
CASSLASGSFSYNEQFF
TGTGCCAGCAGCCTCGCTAGCGGGAGTTTCTCCTACAATGAGCAGTTCTTC
>TRBV6-1|TRBJ2-1|TRBD2|once
CASSEAFLAGAYNEQFF
TGTGCCAGCAGTGAAGCGTTTCTAGCGGGAGCTTACAATGAGCAGTTCTTC
>TRBV19|TRBJ2-7|.|.
CASSAQGPYEQYF
TGTGCCAGTAGTGCCCAGGGGCCCTACGAGCAGTACTTC
>TRBV6-6|TRBJ1-1|.|.
CASSEVGFENTEAFF
TGTGCCAGTTCAGAGGTCGGTTTTGAGAACACTGAAGCTTTCTTT
>TRBV2|TRBJ1-2|TRBD1|.
CASKDRGWYGYTF
TGTGCCAGCAAGGACAGGGGTTGGTATGGCTACACCTTC
>TRBV7-2|TRBJ2-1|TRBD2|once
CASSPRTRLAENEFF
TGTGCCAGCAGCCCTAGGACAAGACTAGCCGAAAATGAGTTCTTC
>TRBV9|TRBJ2-7|.|.
CASSVQDLTKQYF
TGTGCCAGCAGCGTCCAGGATCTTACGAAGCAGTACTTC
>TRBV18|TRBJ1-4|TRBD1|.
CASSPRQGYSTNEKLFF
TGTGCCAGCTCACCACGACAGGGCTACTCAACTAATGAAAAACTGTTTTTT
>TRBV11-3|TRBJ2-1|TRBD2|.
CASSLVLAGTYNEQFF
TGTGCCAGCAGCTTAGTTCTAGCGGGAACCTACAATGAGCAGTTCTTC
>TRBV15|TRBJ2-3|.|.
CATSRDVGVTDTQYF
TGTGCCACCAGCAGAGATGTTGGAGTCACAGATACGCAGTATTTT
>TRBV2|TRBJ2-1|TRBD2|.
CASSDLGLAREQFF
TGTGCCAGCAGTGATCTTGGACTAGCAAGGGAGCAGTTCTTC
>TRBV13|TRBJ2-1|TRBD2|.
CASSLDRTSGRNEQFF
TGTGCCAGCAGCTTAGATAGGACTAGCGGGAGGAATGAGCAGTTCTTC
>TRBV6-5|TRBJ2-7|TRBD1|once
CASSYMGQGSVQYF
TGTGCCAGCAGTTATATGGGACAGGGTAGTGTGCAGTACTTC
>TRBV6-1|TRBJ2-1|.|.
CARSRGSNEQFF
TGTGCCAGAAGCAGGGGTAGCAATGAGCAGTTCTTC